This TCR beta chain stems from a study of T-cell memory formation after mild COVID-19 (dated by TCRdb to about 2021). With respect to the entire study: TCR sequence clusters from the two donors were found to be largely donor specific. In a couple of donors, T-cell clones that expanded and contracted after mild COVID-19 were followed by sequencing TCRalpha and TCRbeta repertoires longitudinally. Two young, previously healthy adult volunteers, one female and one male, were included in the cohort.

Broad study findings and their caveats: Balanced CD4/CD8 phenotypes were observed for clones contracting from day 15 to 85, whereas a bias towards CD4+ was observed for a second wave of clones expanding from day 15 to 37. Contracting CD4+ clones turned up mainly in the CM and EM memory subsets, whereas EMRA was where CD8+ clones were enriched. The detection of some responding clones in pre-infection memory suggests that pre-existing cross-reactive memory T cells joined the SARS-CoV-2 response. Only two mild cases were covered in the study, and larger cohorts including severe cases with pre-infection samples were considered necessary. SARS-CoV-2 specificity was not confirmed for the second-wave clones peaking on day 37.

PBMCs were isolated by Ficoll-Paque density gradient centrifugation. TCRdb names Illumina NovaSeq 6000 as the instrument used. cDNA libraries for TCRalpha and TCRbeta were prepared by 5'RACE using constant-segment primers, with sample barcodes and unique molecular identifiers added. Trizol reagent was used to extract RNA from every sample. Libraries were amplified in two PCR steps, with a second sample barcode and Illumina TruSeq adapters added in the second step. The libraries were sequenced on an Illumina NovaSeq using 2 x 150 bp paired-end reads. Per the authors' processing: With migec v1.2.7, reads were demultiplexed and then collapsed into UMI-guided consensus sequences. With mixcr v2.1.11, UMI consensuses were aligned to TRA and TRB V and J templates and assembled into clonotypes. A clonotype was counted as expanded or contracted only if both edgeR and NoisET called the change significant, with noise models trained on biological replicates. For edgeR calls, the thresholds were a false discovery rate-adjusted p below 0.01 and a log2 fold-change of 1. As an exploratory analysis of dynamics, max-normalized trajectories of the 1000 most abundant clonotypes were examined by PCA with hierarchical clustering. The CD4 or CD8 phenotype of responding clones was assigned using the separately sequenced CD4+ and CD8+ repertoires. TCRdb's own reprocessing of the public reads used fastp at Q25 and MiXCR and kept productive beta chains. Rows with one shared CDR3 protein collapse into an entry with the most common genes and DNA. The V and J calls come from TCRdb's annotation, not from the publication. This sample is represented by around 53,000 distinct CDR3 sequences; 12% of them were singletons. The top ten constitute 24% of the sample.

From cysteine to phenylalanine, the CDR3 is 15 amino acids long. Just the 45-base CDR3 DNA is kept, in frame starting at base 1. The germline ends are 15 bases apart after V is trimmed by 2 bases and J by 4 bases. The germline V gene (reference sequence) gives CDR1 as SGHKS and CDR2 as YYEKEE. In this sample, this clonotype turned up many times. It has no known antigen specificity. Base qualities are missing; no much larger clone stands one base away. Sequencing used PBMCs or a T cell subset sorted from them (not recorded which). The TCR comes from a man between 18 and 35 years old who had mild COVID-19 (a few samples of this study predate the infection). The sample titles of this study are shuffled in the database, so cell type and time point are left out; the donor was told from shared clones. Here the chain combines TRBV5-5 and TRBJ1-1; a weak D assignment points to TRBD1 (5 bases agree). The CDR3 is CASSLGPPGGTEAFF. The nucleotide sequence reads as follows: TGTGCCAGCAGCTTAGGGCCCCCCGGGGGCACTGAAGCTTTCTTT.